This TCR beta chain is from a study of T cells after posttransplantation cyclophosphamide. Data came from immunoSEQ multiplex PCR; TCRdb stores just in-frame clones and leaves some out. The table has over 20,000 clones, 86% seen once. The study's findings and limits: Skin or GI-infiltrating T cells shared few TRB sequences with blood. Recipient CMV seropositivity and CMV reactivation strongly tracked TRB clonality. Later post-transplant blood repertoires were often dominated by donor CD8+ memory clones.

This CDR3 is built from 12 residues. Germline V gene lookup returns CDR1 MNHNY and CDR2 SVGAGI (reference sequence). Trimming cost V 0 bases and J 6 bases, with 6 bases left between them. Notes on this clone: Its antigen remains unidentified.

Control samples came 1 year after myeloablative marrow transplants with methotrexate plus calcineurin inhibitor. The TCR originated in a female patient aged 30 to 40 who received an allogeneic stem cell transplant from an unrelated donor, was CMV-positive, and had acute and chronic GVHD. Some T cells may be transferred from the graft donor. This sequence joins TRBV6-6 and TRBJ2-7; D gene ambiguous. Source: PBMCs, taken about 400 days after allogeneic stem cell transplant with calcineurin inhibitor and methotrexate. The CDR3 spells CASSYSSSEQYF. CDR3 sequence (DNA): TGTGCCAGCAGTTACTCTAGCAGCGAGCAGTACTTC.